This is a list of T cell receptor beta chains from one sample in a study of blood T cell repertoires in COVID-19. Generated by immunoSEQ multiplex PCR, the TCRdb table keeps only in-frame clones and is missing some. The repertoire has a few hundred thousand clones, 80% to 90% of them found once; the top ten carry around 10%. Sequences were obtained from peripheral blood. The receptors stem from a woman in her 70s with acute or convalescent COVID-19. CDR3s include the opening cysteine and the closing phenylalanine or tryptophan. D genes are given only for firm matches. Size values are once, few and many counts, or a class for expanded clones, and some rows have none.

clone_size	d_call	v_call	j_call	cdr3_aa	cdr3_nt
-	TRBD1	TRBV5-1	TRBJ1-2	CASSFAGTANYGYTF	TGCGCCAGCAGCTTCGCCGGGACAGCTAACTATGGCTACACCTTC
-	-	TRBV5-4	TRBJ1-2	CASSQYQQYGYTF	TGTGCCAGCAGCCAGTACCAACAGTATGGCTACACCTTC
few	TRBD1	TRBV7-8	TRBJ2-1	CASSPDRVYEQFF	TGTGCCAGCAGCCCCGACAGGGTATATGAGCAGTTCTTC
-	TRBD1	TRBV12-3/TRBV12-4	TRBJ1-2	CASSGQITGYTF	TGTGCCAGTTCGGGACAGATAACTGGCTACACCTTC
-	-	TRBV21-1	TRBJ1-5	CASSKGATGGSVCKSNQPQHF	TGTGCCAGCAGCAAAGGCGCGACAGGGGGCTCGGTATGTAAGAGCAATCAGCCCCAGCATTTT
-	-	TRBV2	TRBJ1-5	CASSPGGDQPQHF	TGTGCCAGCTCCCCTGGAGGCGATCAGCCCCAGCATTTT
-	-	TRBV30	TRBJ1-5	CAWSPDSNQPQHF	TGTGCCTGGAGCCCAGATAGCAATCAGCCCCAGCATTTT
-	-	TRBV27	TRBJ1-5	CASSPNRDQPQHF	TGTGCCAGCAGTCCTAACAGGGATCAGCCCCAGCATTTT
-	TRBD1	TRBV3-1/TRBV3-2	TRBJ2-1	CASSPGQSQFF	TGTGCCAGCAGCCCGGGACAGTCGCAGTTCTTC
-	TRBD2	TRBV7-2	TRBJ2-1	CASSSPGLAGGPYNEQFF	TGTGCCAGCAGCTCACCCGGACTAGCGGGGGGGCCTTACAATGAGCAGTTCTTC
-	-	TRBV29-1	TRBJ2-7	CSVGDHRFYEQYF	TGCAGCGTGGGTGACCACAGGTTCTACGAGCAGTACTTC
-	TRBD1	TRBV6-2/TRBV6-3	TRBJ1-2	CASSDPRQGPYGYTF	TGTGCCAGCAGCGATCCTCGACAGGGCCCTTATGGCTACACCTTC
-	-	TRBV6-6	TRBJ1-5	CASSYPGEGNQPQHF	TGTGCCAGCAGTTACCCGGGTGAGGGCAATCAGCCCCAGCATTTT
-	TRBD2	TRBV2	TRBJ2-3	CASSESRTSGGMDTQYF	TGTGCCAGCAGTGAATCGCGGACTAGCGGGGGGATGGATACGCAGTATTTT
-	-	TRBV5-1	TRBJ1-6	CASSLDGNSPLHF	TGCGCCAGCAGCTTGGACGGGAATTCACCCCTCCACTTT
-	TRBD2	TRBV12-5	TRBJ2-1	CASQVGGGNHNEQFF	TGTGCTAGTCAAGTGGGCGGGGGGAATCACAATGAGCAGTTCTTC
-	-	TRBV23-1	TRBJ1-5	CASSQSGHRYNQPQHF	TGCGCCAGCAGTCAAAGTGGACACCGGTACAATCAGCCCCAGCATTTT